This passage covers 2 T cell receptor beta chains from one sample sequenced in a study of control samples from healthy donors and cancer patients. Libraries were prepared by immunoSEQ multiplex PCR; TCRdb keeps only in-frame clonotypes and omits some of them. This sample has approximately 86,000 clones, with approximately 81% found just once. The sequencing input was blood. All receptors come from a woman aged 40 to 55 in good health.

This clone was seen ten or more times. Within the sample, other DNA sequences also encode this same CDR3. The CDR3 protein is CASSLGQGAPYEQYF. Here the CDR3 DNA reads TGTGCCAGCAGCTTAGGACAGGGGGCTCCGTACGAGCAGTACTTC. The chain carries TRBV7-9 and TRBJ2-7; 10 positions agree with TRBD1. The J segment lost 4 bases and the V segment lost 1 base, leaving 4 bases of the junction unmatched. The CDR3 extends over 15 amino acids. Looked up from germline, CDR1 is SEHNR and CDR2 is FQNEAQ (reference sequence).

The chain joins TRBV5-1 to TRBJ2-6; no firm D call. Germline V gene sequence: CDR1 SGHRS, CDR2 YFSETQ. The CDR3 is made up of 16 amino acids. Between the trimmed V and J ends, which lost 2 bases and 1 base, there was a span of 10 bases. Here the CDR3 DNA reads TGCGCCAGCAGCTTAGGGCTTCGATCTGGGGCCAACGTCCTGACTTTC. It is translated as CASSLGLRSGANVLTF.